The TCR beta chain under discussion was sequenced for a study of CD8 T cells in ankylosing spondylitis. Broader study findings: Earlier reports found some motif variants in synovial fluid and blood in reactive arthritis. The study looked at matched synovial fluid samples from ankylosing spondylitis patients. Disease-linked clones were reported to be significantly enriched there. Characteristic, it appeared, of ankylosing spondylitis blood was a TCR beta motif of eight highly homologous variants.

This clonotype was seen only a few times. What it binds is not known. The CDR3 is 15 amino acids. Germline V gene lookup returns CDR1 SGHVS and CDR2 FQNEAQ. The V end lost 1 base, the J end lost 4 bases, and 13 bases lay between the germline ends. MiXCR was run by TCRdb on the 5' RACE reads, yielding one entry per CDR3 protein. The profile shows 200,000 to 300,000 distinct CDR3 sequences, roughly 8.6% of them singletons. This TCR was recovered from a male donor with ankylosing spondylitis or in good health (not recorded which). Material: blood, either unsorted or a sorted T cell fraction (not recorded which). The rearrangement uses TRBV7-8 and TRBJ2-5, with D perhaps matching TRBD1 (5 bases). The CDR3 nucleotides read TGTGCCAGCAGCTTAGGTCAGCAGGGTGCAGAGACCCAGTACTTC. Encoded protein: CASSLGQQGAETQYF. Variable domain in full (rest from reference TRBV7-8 and TRBJ2-5): GAGVSQSPRYKVAKRGQDVALRCDPISGHVSLFWYQQALGQGPEFLTYFQNEAQLDKSGLPSDRFFAERPEGSVSTLKIQRTQQEDSAVYLCASSLGQQGAETQYFGPGTRLLVL.